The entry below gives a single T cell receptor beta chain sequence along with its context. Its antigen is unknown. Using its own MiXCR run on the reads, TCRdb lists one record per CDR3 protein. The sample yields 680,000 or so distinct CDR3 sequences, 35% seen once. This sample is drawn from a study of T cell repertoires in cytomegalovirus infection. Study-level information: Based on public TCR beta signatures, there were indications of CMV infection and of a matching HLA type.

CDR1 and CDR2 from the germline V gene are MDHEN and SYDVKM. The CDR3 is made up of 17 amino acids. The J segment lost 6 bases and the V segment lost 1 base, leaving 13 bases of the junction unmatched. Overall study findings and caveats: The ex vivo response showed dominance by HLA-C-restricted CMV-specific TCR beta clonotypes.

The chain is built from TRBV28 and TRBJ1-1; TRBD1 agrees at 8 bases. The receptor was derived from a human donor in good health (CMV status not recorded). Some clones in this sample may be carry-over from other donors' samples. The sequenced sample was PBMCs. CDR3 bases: TGTGCCAGCAGTTTATCCCCGGGCAGGGGGCTCACCTCTGAAGCTTTCTTT. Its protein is CASSLSPGRGLTSEAFF. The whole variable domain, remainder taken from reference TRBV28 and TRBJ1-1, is DVKVTQSSRYLVKRTGEKVFLECVQDMDHENMFWYRQDPGLGLRLIYFSYDVKMKEKGDIPEGYSVSREKKERFSLILESASTNQTSMYLCASSLSPGRGLTSEAFFGQGTRLTVV.